The rows below give T cell receptor beta chains drawn from one sample of a study of blood T cell repertoires in COVID-19. Assay: immunoSEQ multiplex PCR; the TCRdb copy retains only in-frame clones and omits some. The sample contains 7,500 to 10,000 clones, 70% to 80% of which appear only once. The material sequenced was peripheral blood. All receptors derive from a human donor in a cohort sampled during active COVID-19. CDR3s include the opening cysteine and the closing phenylalanine or tryptophan. Each record gives: D gene, J gene, clone size, V gene, CDR3 DNA, CDR3 protein. D genes are given only for firm matches. The size entry is marked missing in some rows and otherwise reads once, few, many or a size class.

D: -
J: TRBJ2-3
size: -
V: TRBV5-1
DNA: TGCGCCAGCAGCTTGGCCAGCGGGAGCACAGATACGCAGTATTTT
CDR3: CASSLASGSTDTQYF

D: TRBD1
J: TRBJ1-2
size: -
V: TRBV4-2
DNA: TGTGCCAGCAGCCAAGATCGACAGGGCCAAGGCTACACCTTC
CDR3: CASSQDRQGQGYTF

D: TRBD1
J: TRBJ1-4
size: -
V: TRBV7-9
DNA: TGTGCCAGCAGCTTAGCCAGGGGGCTACAGGAAAAACTGTTTTTT
CDR3: CASSLARGLQEKLFF

D: TRBD1
J: TRBJ1-6
size: -
V: TRBV5-6
DNA: TGTGCCAGCAGCTTAAGACAGGGGGCCCTGGGGTCACCCCTCCACTTT
CDR3: CASSLRQGALGSPLHF

D: -
J: TRBJ2-5
size: -
V: TRBV5-3
DNA: TGTGCCAGAAGCTCGCAGGGTTTCAAGGGCCAAGAGACCCAGTACTTC
CDR3: CARSSQGFKGQETQYF

D: -
J: TRBJ1-6
size: -
V: TRBV20-1
DNA: TGCAGTGCTAGTTTGTCAGGATTGTATAATTCACCCCTCCACTTT
CDR3: CSASLSGLYNSPLHF

D: TRBD1
J: TRBJ1-5
size: -
V: TRBV29-1
DNA: TGCAGCGTTGCGGGGATACAGGGGAGCAATCAGCCCCAGCATTTT
CDR3: CSVAGIQGSNQPQHF

D: -
J: TRBJ2-7
size: -
V: TRBV12-5
DNA: TGTGCTAGTGGTTTGTCGGGACCGTACACTAGCCAGTACTTC
CDR3: CASGLSGPYTSQYF

D: -
J: TRBJ1-2
size: once
V: TRBV28
DNA: TGTGCCAGCACAACATCAGGGGTTAACTATGGCTACACCTTC
CDR3: CASTTSGVNYGYTF

D: TRBD1
J: TRBJ2-7
size: once
V: TRBV5-1
DNA: TGCGCCAGCAGCTTGTTCAGGGGGCGCGCCTACGAGCAGTACTTC
CDR3: CASSLFRGRAYEQYF

D: -
J: TRBJ2-7
size: once
V: TRBV9
DNA: TGTGCCAGCCACCCTCGGCAGGGTGGGATCCACGAGCAGTACTTC
CDR3: CASHPRQGGIHEQYF

D: -
J: TRBJ1-5
size: -
V: TRBV7-8
DNA: TGTGCCAGCAGCTTAGCGTCCAGGATGCCCAATCAGCCCCAGCATTTT
CDR3: CASSLASRMPNQPQHF

D: -
J: TRBJ2-2
size: once
V: TRBV18
DNA: TGTGCCAGCTCAGTTGGAACAGGGCGAGTCGCCGGGGAGTTGTTTTTT
CDR3: CASSVGTGRVAGELFF

D: TRBD1
J: TRBJ1-6
size: -
V: TRBV7-2
DNA: TGTGCCAGCAGCGCGGACAGGGTGGTTAGGTCCCTCCACTTT
CDR3: CASSADRVVRSLHF

D: -
J: TRBJ1-2
size: -
V: TRBV7-8
DNA: TGTGCCAGCAGCTCCACAGGGTCTAACTATGGCTACACCTTC
CDR3: CASSSTGSNYGYTF

D: TRBD2
J: TRBJ2-7
size: -
V: TRBV18
DNA: TGTGCCAGCTCACCTAAAGCGGTGTCTAGCGGGCGATACGAGCAGTACTTC
CDR3: CASSPKAVSSGRYEQYF

D: -
J: TRBJ1-2
size: once
V: TRBV9
DNA: TGTGCCAGCAGCGCCAACTACTACACCTTC
CDR3: CASSANYYTF